A single sample gave rise to the 19 T cell receptor beta chains below, sequenced in a study of shared clonotypes between healthy human individuals (dated by TCRdb to the early 2020s). CD8 naive samples were obtained by positive selection for CCR7 among CD45RO-negative cells, yielding a CD45RA+CCR7+ population from which TemRA cells were excluded. The library was prepared using the immunoSEQ multiplex PCR assay. Not all clones reach the TCRdb copy of this immuneACCESS table, which keeps in-frame sequences only. Checked studies attribute under half of the gap to unresolved V genes and leave the rest unexplained. Counted in this sample were about 2.2 million clones; around 95% of them appeared once. About 1.6% of the sample belongs to the ten largest clones. The sample was naive CD8+ T cells from PBMCs. The cell subset or site label, read with the paper, signifies: CD45RA+CCR7+. These receptors were obtained from a man aged 18 to 30 in good health. Some clones in this sample may be carry-over from other donors' samples.

This chain uses TRBV27 with TRBJ2-7; 7 positions agree with TRBD2. Germline CDR1 is MNHEY and CDR2 is SMNVEV (reference sequence). The CDR3 runs 14 residues. The V segment lost 0 bases and the J segment 4 bases; nucleotides outside the gene matches: 3. This chain's CDR3 is CASSLSGGFYEQYF. Here the CDR3 DNA reads TGTGCCAGCAGTTTATCGGGGGGGTTTTACGAGCAGTACTTC.

The chain is built from TRBV5-1 and TRBJ2-5; possibly TRBD2 for D (7 bases). V lost 4 bases to trimming and J lost 4 bases, with 23 bases between them. The V gene's germline CDR1 is SGHRS and CDR2 YFSETQ. The CDR3 contains 17 residues. The CDR3 loop reads CASSLEVRGARSETQYF. CDR3 nucleotides: TGCGCCAGCAGCCTGGAGGTACGGGGGGCGCGGTCAGAGACCCAGTACTTC.

The gene calls are TRBV11-2 and TRBJ2-7, with D possibly TRBD2 on 6 matching bases. Trimming pared 8 bases from V and 3 bases from J, leaving 14 bases between. Germline V gives CDR1 SGHAT, CDR2 FQNNGV. This CDR3 is built from 13 residues. CDR3 nucleotide sequence: TGTGCCAGCGGTGCTGGGACTTTCTACGAGCAGTACTTC. It specifies CASGAGTFYEQYF.

In this sample, this clone turned up a few times. The chain carries TRBV11-2 and TRBJ1-3, with 9 positions matching TRBD1. This CDR3 is built from 15 residues. Germline lookup yields CDR1 SGHAT and CDR2 FQNNGV. The junction had 4 bases not matched to a gene; V was cut back by 5 bases and J by 2 bases. CDR3 in amino acids: CASSPRDRAGNTIYF. DNA of the CDR3: TGTGCCAGCAGCCCTAGGGACAGGGCTGGAAACACCATATATTTT.

The chain uses TRBV5-6 and TRBJ2-7; the D gene is possibly TRBD1 (5 bases). The CDR3 sequence is 15 residues long. Germline CDR1 and CDR2: SGHDT and YYEEEE. The V end was cut by 2 bases, the J end by 0 bases, with 12 bases between. The CDR3 bases are TGTGCCAGCAGCTTAGGACACGGACCCTCCTACGAGCAGTACTTC. Its translation: CASSLGHGPSYEQYF.

The genes are TRBV27 and TRBJ2-7; D may be TRBD2 (5 bases). Germline CDR1 reads MNHEY; CDR2 reads SMNVEV (reference sequence). The V gene lost 2 bases and the J gene lost 7 bases, with 12 bases spanning the gap. CDR3 length: 13 amino acids. CDR3 in amino acids: CASSLGRDGEQYF. CDR3 in DNA: TGTGCCAGCAGTTTAGGACGGGATGGGGAGCAGTACTTC.

The CDR3 spells CASSGLVSKTQYF. In nucleotides, the CDR3 is TGTGCCAGCAGCGGACTAGTGTCTAAGACCCAGTACTTC. The chain recombines TRBV9 with TRBJ2-5; D might be TRBD2 (6 bases). The CDR3 loop spans 13 amino acids. V gave up 3 bases and J gave up 6 bases, with 12 bases separating them. Germline CDR1 SGDLS, CDR2 YYNGEE.

The V and J genes are TRBV9 and TRBJ1-1; no reliable D call. V was trimmed by 4 bases and J by 5 bases, leaving 12 bases between them. CDR1 and CDR2 from the germline V gene are SGDLS and YYNGEE. The CDR3 runs 13 residues. The CDR3 protein is CASSPVVGTEAFF. The CDR3 nucleotides read TGTGCCAGCAGCCCAGTTGTTGGGACTGAAGCTTTCTTT.

This clone was recorded once. The rearrangement joins TRBV5-6 to TRBJ2-7, with D maybe TRBD2 (5 bases). Germline CDR1 reads SGHDT; CDR2 reads YYEEEE. This CDR3 is built from 14 residues. Trimming pared 2 bases from V and 2 bases from J, leaving 11 bases between. The chain's CDR3 is CASSFRGPTYEQYF. DNA for the CDR3: TGTGCCAGCAGCTTCCGGGGTCCTACCTACGAGCAGTACTTC.

This chain connects TRBV15 to TRBJ1-2; TRBD1 aligns across 7 bases. V shed 4 bases, J shed 4 bases, and the junction held 12 bases outside the gene matches. The CDR3 is 16 amino acids. Germline V gene lookup returns CDR1 LNHNV and CDR2 YYDKDF (reference sequence). The CDR3 is CATSNDDRVMAYGYTF. As DNA, the CDR3 is TGTGCCACCAGCAATGACGACAGGGTCATGGCCTATGGCTACACCTTC.

The CDR3 sequence: CASTGGGAANEKLFF. The DNA for the CDR3 is TGTGCCAGCACCGGAGGCGGGGCAGCTAATGAAAAACTGTTTTTT. This rearrangement joins TRBV9 to TRBJ1-4; D is possibly TRBD1 (5 bases). This CDR3 region has 15 residues. With 6 bases removed from V and 3 bases from J, the gap between germline ends came to 15 bases. In germline, CDR1 is SGDLS, CDR2 YYNGEE.

Notes on this clone: Other DNA sequences in this specimen translate into the identical CDR3. This chain joins TRBV19 and TRBJ2-7; 10 bases align to TRBD1. The CDR3 is made up of 14 amino acids. In germline, CDR1 is LNHDA, CDR2 SQIVND (reference sequence). V lost 5 bases, J lost 4 bases, and 5 bases stayed unmatched. The CDR3: CASSDRDRGYEQYF. CDR3 nucleotides: TGTGCCAGTAGTGACCGGGACAGGGGATACGAGCAGTACTTC.

CDR3: CASSPGLAVTYEQYF. The DNA for the CDR3 is TGTGCCAGCAGCCCGGGACTAGCGGTGACCTACGAGCAGTACTTC. The chain is built from TRBV5-4 and TRBJ2-7; 11 nucleotides match TRBD2. The CDR3 spans 15 residues. Per the germline V gene, CDR1 is SGHNT and CDR2 is YYREEE (reference sequence). V shed 4 bases, J shed 2 bases, and the junction held 5 bases outside the gene matches. Full variable domain (outside the CDR3, taken from reference TRBV5-4 and TRBJ2-7): ETGVTQSPTHLIKTRGQQVTLRCSSQSGHNTVSWYQQALGQGPQFIFQYYREEENGRGNFPPRFSGLQFPNYSSELNVNALELDDSALYLCASSPGLAVTYEQYFGPGTRLTVT.

V usage is TRBV25-1 and J usage is TRBJ1-1, with 7 bases identical to TRBD1. The CDR3 sequence is 11 residues long. Germline V gene sequence: CDR1 MGHDK, CDR2 SYGVNS. Trimming at V came to 6 bases and at J to 7 bases, leaving 2 bases not matched to a gene. This CDR3 is CASRTGDEAFF. CDR3 DNA sequence: TGTGCCAGCAGAACAGGGGATGAAGCTTTCTTT.

The V and J genes are TRBV28 and TRBJ1-1, with 7 bases lining up with TRBD1. Germline V gene lookup returns CDR1 MDHEN and CDR2 SYDVKM. This CDR3 is 16 amino acids long. The V gene end was trimmed by 7 bases and the J gene end by 0 bases; junction bases not matched to a gene: 11. The CDR3 nucleotides are TGTGCCAGCATGACCGGGACAGCACCCATGAACACTGAAGCTTTCTTT. Translated, it gives CASMTGTAPMNTEAFF.

This clone was seen just once. The rearrangement links TRBV29-1 to TRBJ1-1; D is undetermined. The CDR3 covers 16 residues. Germline CDR1 reads SQVTM; CDR2 reads ANQGSEA. V shed 3 bases and J shed 1 base, with 18 bases lying between them. The CDR3 is CSVEGTLIVENTEAFF. Here the CDR3 DNA reads TGCAGCGTTGAGGGAACCCTCATAGTAGAGAACACTGAAGCTTTCTTT.

The chain combines TRBV27 with TRBJ2-5; D assignment may be TRBD1 or TRBD2 (5 bases each). V lost 8 bases to trimming and J lost 10 bases, with 23 bases between them. CDR3 length: 14 residues. Germline assignment: CDR1 MNHEY and CDR2 SMNVEV (reference sequence). This CDR3 is CASGPGTASWDQYF. The CDR3 DNA is TGTGCCAGCGGTCCGGGGACCGCGTCGTGGGACCAGTACTTC.

Comments on this clone: A read error may account for a junction end that differs from germline. The chain has TRBV10-3 and TRBJ2-7; D gene uncertain. This CDR3 comprises 13 residues. Germline V lookup: CDR1 ENHRY, CDR2 SYGVKD. The chain's CDR3 is CANSDGALDEQYF. The CDR3 coding sequence is TGTGCCAACAGTGACGGAGCCTTGGACGAGCAGTACTTC.

The J gene is TRBJ2-7, the V gene TRBV4-2, with 7 nucleotides matching TRBD1. The ends lost 1 base at V and 2 bases at J; junction bases unmatched: 5. Germline CDR1 LGHNA, CDR2 YNFKEQ. The CDR3 loop spans 15 amino acids. DNA of the CDR3: TGTGCCAGCAGCCAAGGGACAGGTACCACCTACGAGCAGTACTTC. The encoded protein is CASSQGTGTTYEQYF.